This T cell receptor (beta chain) was documented in a study of cytomegalovirus exposure and HLA in healthy donors. While unrecorded immune exposures were likely, the donors were nominally healthy when sampled. The PCR ran on 60 Vbeta and 13 Jbeta primers. Profiling relied on immunoSEQ multiplex PCR, and the TCRdb table lists in-frame clones only, not all of them. Among around 130,000 clones listed, just under 75% were seen once. Whole-study findings and limits: Both high specificity and high sensitivity reportedly marked the classifier's diagnosis of cytomegalovirus status.

This CDR3 has 14 amino acids. The junction had 9 bases not matched to a gene; V was cut back by 4 bases and J by 7 bases. Germline-derived CDR1 and CDR2 are MNHNS and SASEGT. This clone was picked up a small number of times. The antigen is unknown. The chain links TRBV6-1 to TRBJ2-7; 8 bases agree with TRBD1. Specimen: PBMCs. The clonotype was recovered from a man in his forties or fifties in good health and CMV-seropositive. Here the CDR3 reads CASSGRTGMYEQYF. The CDR3 DNA reads as TGTGCCAGCAGTGGGAGGACAGGGATGTATGAGCAGTACTTC.